These T cell receptor beta chains were read from a single sample in a study of CD8 T cells in ankylosing spondylitis. TCRdb re-analysed the 5' RACE reads in MiXCR, keeping a single row per CDR3 protein. The sample has some 30,000 distinct CDR3 sequences, around 6.7% seen once. The sequenced sample was blood, either unsorted or a sorted T cell fraction (not recorded which). The source of these receptors is a male donor with ankylosing spondylitis or in good health (not recorded which). Both conserved end residues are part of each CDR3. A D gene is named only where the DNA matches it firmly. Expanded clones get a size class; other rows say once, few or many, or leave the size out.

>TRBJ2-5|many|NA|TRBV5-1
TGCGCCAGCGGCGCGGGACAAGAGACCCAGTACTTC
CASGAGQETQYF
>TRBJ1-1|many|TRBD1|TRBV19
TGTGCCAGTAGCCCGGACAGGGGATGGGCTGAAGCTTTCTTT
CASSPDRGWAEAFF
>TRBJ2-1|many|NA|TRBV12-3/TRBV12-4
TGTGCCAGCAGCCAGACAATTGAGCAGTTCTTC
CASSQTIEQFF
>TRBJ2-3|medium-sized|NA|TRBV7-9
TGTGCCAGCAGCTTTGAAACGGTTGGGGATACGCAGTATTTT
CASSFETVGDTQYF
>TRBJ2-1|NA|NA|TRBV23-1
TGCGCCAGCGTCGAGTGGGAGGGGGTGACTAGACTAGTCCCTAAAGTCACTGAGCAGTTCTTC
CASVEWEGVTRLVPKVTEQFF
>TRBJ1-5|many|NA|TRBV2
TGTGCCAGCAGTGAAGCCCACGGGAGTAACAATCAGCCCCAGCATTTT
CASSEAHGSNNQPQHF
>TRBJ2-1|many|TRBD2|TRBV12-3/TRBV12-4
TGTGCCAGCAGTTTAGGGTATCTAGCGGGAGGAGGGGGCAATGAGCAGTTCTTC
CASSLGYLAGGGGNEQFF
>TRBJ1-1|NA|NA|TRBV10-3
TGTGCCATCAGTAAAGACGGACAGAACACTGAAGCTTTCTTT
CAISKDGQNTEAFF
>TRBJ1-2|many|TRBD1|TRBV5-1
TGCGCCAGCAGCGAGAGACAGGGATCTAACTATGGCTACACCTTC
CASSERQGSNYGYTF
>TRBJ2-5|many|NA|TRBV9
TGTGCCAGCAGCGTAGGTCCGGGCGGGGAGACCCAGTACTTC
CASSVGPGGETQYF
>TRBJ2-1|many|NA|TRBV5-1
TGCGCCAGCAGCGTAGATGAACACAATGAGCAGTTCTTC
CASSVDEHNEQFF
>TRBJ2-2|NA|NA|TRBV6-5
TGTGCCAGCAGTTACTCGACCGTTACCGGGGAGCTGTTTTTT
CASSYSTVTGELFF
>TRBJ1-6|many|TRBD1|TRBV7-8
TGTGCCAGCAGCCGGAGTGGACAGGCCCTCCACTTT
CASSRSGQALHF
>TRBJ2-2|many|NA|TRBV11-1
TGTGCCAGCAGCGTCGCCCGGGACCCGCAGGAGCTGTTTTTT
CASSVARDPQELFF
>TRBJ1-1|many|NA|TRBV6-5
TGTGCCAGCACCTCGGTCGGGGAAGCTTTCTTT
CASTSVGEAFF
>TRBJ2-5|NA|NA|TRBV28
TGTGCCAGCAGAGGGGTTTTGGAGACCCAGTACTTC
CASRGVLETQYF
>TRBJ2-7|many|TRBD1|TRBV6-2/TRBV6-3
TGTGCCAGCAGTGACATGCAGGGGGCATACGAGCAGTACTTC
CASSDMQGAYEQYF
>TRBJ1-4|few|NA|TRBV6-1
TGTGCCAGCAGGAGGGTTAAGGCAACTAATGAAAAACTGTTTTTT
CASRRVKATNEKLFF
>TRBJ2-1|many|TRBD2|TRBV20-1
TGCTGTGCTAGAGAACTGAGGACTAGCGGAGTTTTCGATGAGCAGTTCTTC
CCARELRTSGVFDEQFF
>TRBJ2-7|many|TRBD2|TRBV7-2
TGTGCCAGCAGCGAACTAGCGGGGACCTACGAGCAGTACTTC
CASSELAGTYEQYF
>TRBJ2-7|once|NA|TRBV7-3
TGTGCCCTCTGTTTAGATCGGCCAGCGGGCTTTTCCTACGAGCAGTACTTC
CALCLDRPAGFSYEQYF
>TRBJ1-1|NA|NA|TRBV10-3
TGTGCCATCAGAGGTGGTCAGGTGAACACTGAAGCTTTCTTT
CAIRGGQVNTEAFF
>TRBJ2-3|many|NA|TRBV3-1
TGTGCCAGCAGCCAAGGGACCCAAAGGGCGGATACGCAGTATTTT
CASSQGTQRADTQYF
>TRBJ2-7|many|TRBD2|TRBV6-5
TGTGCCAGCAGTTACTCGGATACTAGCGGGAGTACGTACGAGCAGTACTTC
CASSYSDTSGSTYEQYF
>TRBJ2-1|many|NA|TRBV10-3
TGTGCCATCGGTAGGGAAGGGTCCTACAATGAGCAGTTCTTC
CAIGREGSYNEQFF
>TRBJ2-7|many|NA|TRBV11-2
TGTGCCAGCAGCACTCAGGACCGTTTAAGAAGTGGGGTTTACGAGCAGTACTTC
CASSTQDRLRSGVYEQYF
>TRBJ2-6|few|NA|TRBV19
TGTGCCAGTAGTAAGGGGCAGCGAGGCTCTGGGGCCAACGTCCTGACTTTC
CASSKGQRGSGANVLTF
>TRBJ1-5|many|NA|TRBV15
TGTGCCACCAGCAGAGATGGTCCAGGGCAGTGGAATCAGCCCCAGCATTTT
CATSRDGPGQWNQPQHF
>TRBJ2-2|many|TRBD1|TRBV15
TGTGCCACCAGCAGACGACAGGGAATTGCCGGGGAGCTGTTTTTT
CATSRRQGIAGELFF
>TRBJ2-2|many|NA|TRBV10-3
TGTGCCATCAGTGAGTTGTCTGAAACCGGGGAGCTGTTTTTT
CAISELSETGELFF
>TRBJ2-1|NA|TRBD2|TRBV7-6
TGTGCCAGCAGTCCTAGCGGTTGGGATGAGCAGTTCTTC
CASSPSGWDEQFF
>TRBJ2-7|many|NA|TRBV4-2
TGTGCCAGCAGCCAAGATCCGCGAGACTACGAGCAGTACTTC
CASSQDPRDYEQYF
>TRBJ2-7|many|TRBD1|TRBV29-1
TGCAGCGTTGAAGTGACAGGGTCAGGCGAGCAGTACTTC
CSVEVTGSGEQYF
>TRBJ2-1|many|NA|TRBV5-1
TGCGCCAGCAGCTTGGTGTTTGAGGGGGCGGGGGATGAGCAGTTCTTC
CASSLVFEGAGDEQFF
>TRBJ1-5|many|NA|TRBV21-1
TGTGCCAGCAGCACGCACGACAGCCGGGTTTTGCCCCAGCATTTT
CASSTHDSRVLPQHF
>TRBJ2-1|many|TRBD2|TRBV20-1
TGCAGTGCTAAGGGGGGACTAGCGGGATGGGCTGAGCAGTTCTTC
CSAKGGLAGWAEQFF
>TRBJ1-1|NA|TRBD1|TRBV5-1
TGCGCCAGCAGCTCCACCACAGGGGATGTCACTGAAGCTTTCTTT
CASSSTTGDVTEAFF
>TRBJ2-4|many|NA|TRBV23-1
TGCGCCAGCAGTCCCGAGCGGGCTCCGGCCAAAAACATTCAGTACTTC
CASSPERAPAKNIQYF
>TRBJ2-1|many|NA|TRBV6-2/TRBV6-3
TGTGCCAGCAGTTACCGACGGACACTTAACAATGAGCAGTTCTTC
CASSYRRTLNNEQFF
>TRBJ1-2|NA|TRBD1|TRBV29-1
TGCAGCGCCACTGGACAGGAAGGAGCTGGGGGCTACACCTTC
CSATGQEGAGGYTF
>TRBJ2-3|many|NA|TRBV18
TGTGCCAGCTCACCACTAGATACGCAGTATTTT
CASSPLDTQYF
>TRBJ2-3|many|NA|TRBV9
TGTGCCAGCAGCGTAGAGTATACAGATACGCAGTATTTT
CASSVEYTDTQYF
>TRBJ2-1|few|NA|TRBV21-1
TGTGCCAGCAGCAACCCGGCGGGGGACCGCTTGAACGGAATCCACAATGAGCAGTTCTTC
CASSNPAGDRLNGIHNEQFF
>TRBJ2-7|NA|NA|TRBV7-2
TGTGCCAGCAGCCGACTCCTGGGGGCAAACGCCTACGAGCAGTACTTC
CASSRLLGANAYEQYF
>TRBJ2-7|medium-sized|NA|TRBV20-1
TGCAGTGCCAAGCACACCGCCGGGCAGTACTTC
CSAKHTAGQYF
>TRBJ2-7|many|TRBD2|TRBV29-1
TGCAGCGCCGGCGGGGGAGGGCCCTCCTACGAGCAGTACTTC
CSAGGGGPSYEQYF
>TRBJ2-7|many|NA|TRBV4-1
TGCGCCATCAGCCAATCTCTCAACCCGGGGACCGCAACCTACGAGCAGTACTTC
CAISQSLNPGTATYEQYF
>TRBJ2-4|NA|NA|TRBV6-5
TGTGCCAGCAGTCCCCAAGCCAAAAACATTCAGTACTTC
CASSPQAKNIQYF
>TRBJ2-2|few|TRBD2|TRBV11-3
TGTGCCAGCAGCCCGGGACTAGACACCGGGGAGCTGTTTTTT
CASSPGLDTGELFF
>TRBJ2-1|many|NA|TRBV7-2
TGTGCCAGCAGCTTAGTTTACGGGAGACAAAATGAGCAGTTCTTC
CASSLVYGRQNEQFF